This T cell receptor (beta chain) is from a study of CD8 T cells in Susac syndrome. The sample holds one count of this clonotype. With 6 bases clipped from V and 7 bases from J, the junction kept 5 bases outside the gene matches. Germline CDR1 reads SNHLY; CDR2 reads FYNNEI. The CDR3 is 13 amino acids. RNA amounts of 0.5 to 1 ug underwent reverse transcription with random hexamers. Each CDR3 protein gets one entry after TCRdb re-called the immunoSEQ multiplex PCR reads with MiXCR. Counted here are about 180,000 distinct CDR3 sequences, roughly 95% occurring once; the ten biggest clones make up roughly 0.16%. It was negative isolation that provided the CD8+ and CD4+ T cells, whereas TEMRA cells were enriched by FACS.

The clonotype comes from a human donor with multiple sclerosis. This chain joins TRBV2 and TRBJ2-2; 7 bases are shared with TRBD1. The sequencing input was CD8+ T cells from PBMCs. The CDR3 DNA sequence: TGTGCCAGCAGCACAGGGGAAGTCGGGGAGCTGTTTTTT. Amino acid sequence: CASSTGEVGELFF.